A selection of T cell receptor beta chains follows, all from one sample in a study of shared clonotypes between healthy human individuals. TCRdb's copy holds only in-frame clones and misses some; the assay was immunoSEQ multiplex PCR. The sample lists around 600,000 clones, 95% seen once, with about 0.11% in the top ten. The sample taken for sequencing was naive CD8+ T cells sorted from blood. These receptors all stem from a woman under 40 in good health. Each CDR3 is given with its conserved first and last residue. The D gene is left open where the match is weak. Only part of the rows carry a size: once, few, many, or a class if the clone is expanded.

d_call,j_call,clone_size,v_call,cdr3_nt,cdr3_aa
TRBD2,TRBJ2-1,NA,TRBV19,TGTGCCAGTCGTATAGGCGGGAGCGGCGGCTTTAGCTCCTACAATGAGCAGTTCTTC,CASRIGGSGGFSSYNEQFF
NA,TRBJ2-7,NA,TRBV27,TGTGCCAGCAGGATGACAGGATACGAGCAGTACTTC,CASRMTGYEQYF
TRBD1,TRBJ1-2,NA,TRBV19,TGTGCCAGTAGTGACTGGACAGGGGGAGTCTATGGCTACACCTTC,CASSDWTGGVYGYTF
NA,TRBJ1-4,NA,TRBV7-9,TGTGCCAGCAGCTTAGAGGGTCAGGGCAATGAAAAACTGTTTTTT,CASSLEGQGNEKLFF
TRBD1,TRBJ2-3,NA,TRBV27,TGTGCCAGCAGTCCAGAACCGACAGGGGAAGCAGATACGCAGTATTTT,CASSPEPTGEADTQYF
TRBD1,TRBJ1-2,NA,TRBV27,TGTGCCAGCAGTTTGACAGGGACTAACTATGGCTACACCTTC,CASSLTGTNYGYTF
NA,TRBJ2-5,few,TRBV5-4,TGTGCCAGCAGTGGAGAGGCCCAAGAGACCCAGTACTTC,CASSGEAQETQYF
NA,TRBJ2-7,once,TRBV27,TGTGCCAGCAGTTTACTAAGGGCGCCCCACGAGCAGTACTTC,CASSLLRAPHEQYF
TRBD2,TRBJ2-7,NA,TRBV27,TGTGCCAGCAGCAGCGGGACTAGCGGGAGAGGCGAGCAGTACTTC,CASSSGTSGRGEQYF
NA,TRBJ2-1,NA,TRBV7-9,TGTGCCAGCAGCTCCTCAGGGGTAACCTACAATGAGCAGTTCTTC,CASSSSGVTYNEQFF